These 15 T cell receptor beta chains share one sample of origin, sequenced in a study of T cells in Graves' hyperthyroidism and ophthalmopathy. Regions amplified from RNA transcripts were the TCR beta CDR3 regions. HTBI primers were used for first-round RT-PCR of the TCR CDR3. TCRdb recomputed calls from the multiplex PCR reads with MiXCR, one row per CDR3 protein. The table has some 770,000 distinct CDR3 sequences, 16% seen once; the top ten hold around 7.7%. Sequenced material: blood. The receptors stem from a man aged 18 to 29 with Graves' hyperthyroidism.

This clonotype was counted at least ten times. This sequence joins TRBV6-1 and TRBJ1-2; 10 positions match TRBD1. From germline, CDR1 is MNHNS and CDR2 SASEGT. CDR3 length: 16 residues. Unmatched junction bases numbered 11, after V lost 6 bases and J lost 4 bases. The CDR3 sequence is CASRRTGTGVAYGYTF. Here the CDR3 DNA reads TGTGCCAGCAGACGGACCGGGACAGGGGTTGCCTATGGCTACACCTTC.

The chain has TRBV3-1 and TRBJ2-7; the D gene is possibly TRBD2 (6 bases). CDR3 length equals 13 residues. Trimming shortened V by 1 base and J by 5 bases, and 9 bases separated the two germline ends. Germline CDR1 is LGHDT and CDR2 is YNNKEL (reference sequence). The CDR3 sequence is CASSQAWRDEQYF. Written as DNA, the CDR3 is TGTGCCAGCAGCCAAGCTTGGAGGGACGAGCAGTACTTC.

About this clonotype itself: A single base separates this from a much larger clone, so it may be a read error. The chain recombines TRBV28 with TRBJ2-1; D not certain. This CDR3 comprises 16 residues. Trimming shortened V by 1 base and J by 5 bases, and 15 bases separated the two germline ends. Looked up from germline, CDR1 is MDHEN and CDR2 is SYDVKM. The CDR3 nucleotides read TGTGCCAGCAGTTTATTGTCCAGAACGATCGACAATGAGCAGTTCTTC. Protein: CASSLLSRTIDNEQFF. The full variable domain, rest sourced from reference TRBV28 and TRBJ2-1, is DVKVTQSSRYLVKRTGEKVFLECVQDMDHENMFWYRQDPGLGLRLIYFSYDVKMKEKGDIPEGYSVSREKKERFSLILESASTNQTSMYLCASSLLSRTIDNEQFFGPGTRLTVL.

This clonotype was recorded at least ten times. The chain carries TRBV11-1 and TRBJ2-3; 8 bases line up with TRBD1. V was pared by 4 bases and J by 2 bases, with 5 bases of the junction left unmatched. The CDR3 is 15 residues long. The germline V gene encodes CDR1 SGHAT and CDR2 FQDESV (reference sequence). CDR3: CASSWTGQATDTQYF. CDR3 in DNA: TGTGCCAGCAGCTGGACGGGACAGGCCACAGATACGCAGTATTTT.

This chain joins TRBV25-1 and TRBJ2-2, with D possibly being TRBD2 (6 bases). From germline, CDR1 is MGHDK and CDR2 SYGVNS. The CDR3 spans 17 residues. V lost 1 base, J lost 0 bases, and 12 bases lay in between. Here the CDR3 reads CASSEWGVSANTGELFF. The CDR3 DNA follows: TGTGCCAGCAGTGAATGGGGGGTTAGCGCGAACACCGGGGAGCTGTTTTTT. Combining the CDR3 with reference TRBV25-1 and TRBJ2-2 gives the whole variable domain EADIYQTPRYLVIGTGKKITLECSQTMGHDKMYWYQQDPGMELHLIHYSYGVNSTEKGDLSSESTVSRIRTEHFPLTLESARPSHTSQYLCASSEWGVSANTGELFFGEGSRLTVL.

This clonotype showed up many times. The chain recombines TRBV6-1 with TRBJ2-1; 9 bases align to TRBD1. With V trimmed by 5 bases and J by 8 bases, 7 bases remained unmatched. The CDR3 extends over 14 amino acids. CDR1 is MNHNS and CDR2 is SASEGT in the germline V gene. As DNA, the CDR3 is TGTGCCAGCAGTCGAGGACAGGGGCTCGATGAGCAGTTCTTC. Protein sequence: CASSRGQGLDEQFF.

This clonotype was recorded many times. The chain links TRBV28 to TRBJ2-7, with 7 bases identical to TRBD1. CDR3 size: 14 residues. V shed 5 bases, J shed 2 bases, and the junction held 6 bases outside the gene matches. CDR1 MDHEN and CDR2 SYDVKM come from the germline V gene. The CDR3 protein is CASSPHRGTYEQYF. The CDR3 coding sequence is TGTGCCAGCAGTCCCCACAGGGGAACCTACGAGCAGTACTTC.

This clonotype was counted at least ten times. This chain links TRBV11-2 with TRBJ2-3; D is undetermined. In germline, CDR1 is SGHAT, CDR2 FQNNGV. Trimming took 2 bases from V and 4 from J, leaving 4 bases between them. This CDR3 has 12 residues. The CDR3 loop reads CASSLLSDTQYF. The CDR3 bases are TGTGCCAGCAGCTTATTATCAGATACGCAGTATTTT.

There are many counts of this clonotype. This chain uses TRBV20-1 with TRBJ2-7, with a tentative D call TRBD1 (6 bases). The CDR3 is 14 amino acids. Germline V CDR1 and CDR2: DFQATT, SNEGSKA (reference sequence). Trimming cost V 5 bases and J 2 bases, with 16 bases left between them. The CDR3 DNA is TGCAGTGCTTATAGACAGGAGCTAACCTACGAGCAGTACTTC. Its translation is CSAYRQELTYEQYF.

The CDR3 region has the DNA TGTGCCGGGGGTACCGGGAGGGCCGAGAATGAGCAGTTCTTC. This encodes CAGGTGRAENEQFF. The V and J genes are TRBV10-3 and TRBJ2-1; 8 bases map to TRBD2. The germline CDR1 and CDR2 sequences are ENHRY and SYGVKD. Losses at the gene ends were 11 bases for V and 7 bases for J; bases not matched to a gene: 13. CDR3 size: 14 residues.

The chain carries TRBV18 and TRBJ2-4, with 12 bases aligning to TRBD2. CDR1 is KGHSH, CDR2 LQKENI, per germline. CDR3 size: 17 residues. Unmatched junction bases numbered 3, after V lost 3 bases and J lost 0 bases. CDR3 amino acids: CASSPTSGRLAKNIQYF. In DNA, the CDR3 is TGTGCCAGCTCACCCACTAGCGGGAGGCTAGCCAAAAACATTCAGTACTTC.

The CDR3 loop reads CASSGQGVSEAFF. The CDR3 DNA is TGTGCCAGCAGTGGGCAGGGGGTTTCTGAAGCTTTCTTT. The rearrangement links TRBV25-1 to TRBJ1-1, with 7 bases identical to TRBD1. This CDR3 spans 13 amino acids. Germline CDR1 reads MGHDK; CDR2 reads SYGVNS. Trimming removed 4 bases from V and 6 bases from J; junction bases left unmatched: 5.

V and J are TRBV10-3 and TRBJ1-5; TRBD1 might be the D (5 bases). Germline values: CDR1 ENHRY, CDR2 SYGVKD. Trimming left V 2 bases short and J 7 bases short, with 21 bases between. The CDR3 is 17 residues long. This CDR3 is CAISENMLGPLGQPQHF. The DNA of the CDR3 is TGTGCCATCAGTGAGAACATGCTGGGACCCCTTGGCCAGCCCCAGCATTTT.

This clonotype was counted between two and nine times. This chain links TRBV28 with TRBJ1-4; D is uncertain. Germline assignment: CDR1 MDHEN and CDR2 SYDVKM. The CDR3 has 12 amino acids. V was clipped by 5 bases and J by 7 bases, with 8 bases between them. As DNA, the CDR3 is TGTGCCAGCAGTCCAAAAGGTGAAAAACTGTTTTTT. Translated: CASSPKGEKLFF.

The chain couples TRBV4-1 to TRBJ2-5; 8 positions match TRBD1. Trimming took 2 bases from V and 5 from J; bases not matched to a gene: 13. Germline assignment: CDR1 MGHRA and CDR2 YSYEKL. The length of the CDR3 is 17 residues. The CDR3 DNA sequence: TGCGCCAGCAGCCAACAGGAGGGCAGGGGGCGCGACGAGACCCAGTACTTC. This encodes CASSQQEGRGRDETQYF.